These 21 T cell receptor beta chains share one sample of origin, sequenced in a study of shared clonotypes between healthy human individuals. Assay: immunoSEQ multiplex PCR; the TCRdb copy retains only in-frame clones and omits some. Found here are fewer than 650,000 clones, around 80% of them singletons; the top ten hold 10% to 15%. Sequencing was carried out using PBMCs. Source of these receptors: a middle-aged woman in good health. Some clones in this sample may be carry-over from other donors' samples.

V usage is TRBV19 and J usage is TRBJ1-1; D remains unclear. V was trimmed by 5 bases and J by 4 bases, leaving 14 bases between them. Germline CDR1 and CDR2: LNHDA and SQIVND (reference sequence). The CDR3 is made up of 14 amino acids. The CDR3 loop reads CASSLWRDSTEAFF. The CDR3 region has the DNA TGTGCCAGTAGTTTGTGGCGGGATAGCACTGAAGCTTTCTTT.

The chain employs TRBV15 and TRBJ1-4; D not resolved. Germline V gives CDR1 LNHNV, CDR2 YYDKDF (reference sequence). This CDR3 spans 15 amino acids. V lost 3 bases and J lost 6, with 14 bases in between. This CDR3 reads CATSSGSAGHEKLFF. The CDR3 nucleotides are TGTGCCACCAGCAGCGGGTCCGCCGGGCATGAAAAACTGTTTTTT.

V and J are TRBV7-8 and TRBJ2-3; D is uncertain. CDR1 and CDR2 from the germline V gene are SGHVS and FQNEAQ. This CDR3 contains 15 residues. V lost 4 bases to trimming and J lost 0 bases, with 11 bases between them. The CDR3 region is CASSSRRLSTDTQYF. The CDR3 DNA follows: TGTGCCAGCAGCTCCCGCCGACTTAGCACAGATACGCAGTATTTT.

The chain uses TRBV7-2 and TRBJ2-1, with no clear D. The length of the CDR3 is 14 residues. The V gene's germline CDR1 is SGHTA and CDR2 FQGNSA. V lost 0 bases and J lost 6, with 9 bases in between. The DNA for the CDR3 is TGTGCCAGCAGCTTAGCCCGGACGGCCAATGAGCAGTTCTTC. This translates into CASSLARTANEQFF. The entire variable domain, with the rest obtained from reference TRBV7-2 and TRBJ2-1, is as follows: GAGVSQSPSNKVTEKGKDVELRCDPISGHTALYWYRQSLGQGLEFLIYFQGNSAPDKSGLPSDRFSAERTGGSVSTLTIQRTQQEDSAVYLCASSLARTANEQFFGPGTRLTVL.

CDR3 loop: CAWSLDRFLNNEQFF. CDR3 sequence (DNA): TGTGCCTGGAGCCTGGACAGATTTCTGAACAATGAGCAGTTCTTC. The chain links TRBV30 to TRBJ2-1, with D possibly TRBD1 on 6 matching bases. The CDR3 is 15 residues long. The V end was cut by 3 bases, the J end by 5 bases, with 17 bases between. In germline, CDR1 is GTSNPN, CDR2 SVGIG (reference sequence).

V usage is TRBV6-4 and J usage is TRBJ2-3; 7 bases fit TRBD2. The CDR3 runs to 16 residues. CDR1 is MRHNA, CDR2 SNTAGT, per germline. J gave up 2 bases and V 0 bases, and 5 bases lay outside the gene matches. CDR3 sequence reads: CASSDSERGSTDTQYF. In DNA form, the CDR3 reads TGTGCCAGCAGTGACTCCGAGCGGGGCTCCACAGATACGCAGTATTTT.

This clone was observed once. The J gene is TRBJ2-7, the V gene TRBV19; tentatively, D is TRBD2 (6 bases). The V gene's germline CDR1 is LNHDA and CDR2 SQIVND (reference sequence). The CDR3 runs to 14 residues. V was pared by 3 bases and J by 4 bases, with 13 bases between. CDR3 sequence reads: CASSMRLASYEQYF. CDR3 in DNA: TGTGCCAGTAGTATGCGCCTAGCGAGTTACGAGCAGTACTTC.

The J gene is TRBJ2-5, the V gene TRBV7-3; D gene unclear. The germline V gene has CDR1 SGHTA and CDR2 FQGTGA. The CDR3 runs 13 residues. V lost 5 bases and J 5 bases, leaving 12 bases between the germline ends. The CDR3 loop is CASSPTLGETQYF. For the CDR3, the DNA is TGTGCCAGCAGCCCGACACTCGGGGAGACCCAGTACTTC.

The chain carries TRBV6-5 and TRBJ1-6, with D perhaps matching TRBD1 (5 bases). CDR3 length equals 15 residues. CDR1 and CDR2 from the germline V gene are MNHEY and SVGAGI. Trimming stripped 3 bases from V and 10 bases from J, with 16 bases between. The CDR3 protein is CASSYSRVEESPLHF. DNA for the CDR3: TGTGCCAGCAGTTATAGCAGGGTTGAAGAATCACCCCTCCACTTT.

The rearrangement joins TRBV5-4 to TRBJ2-2; 8 nucleotides agree with TRBD2. Germline loops: CDR1 SGHNT, CDR2 YYREEE (reference sequence). J gave up 3 bases and V 0 bases, and 1 base lay outside the gene matches. The CDR3 covers 15 residues. The CDR3 sequence is CASSLAGGDTGELFF. DNA of the CDR3: TGTGCCAGCAGCTTGGCGGGAGGGGACACCGGGGAGCTGTTTTTT.

This rearrangement joins TRBV2 to TRBJ1-4, with TRBD1 matching 10 bases. The ends lost 6 bases at V and 6 bases at J; junction bases unmatched: 4. The CDR3 is made up of 14 amino acids. Germline CDR1 reads SNHLY; CDR2 reads FYNNEI. CDR3 in DNA: TGTGCCAGCAGAACCGGGACAGGGGATGAAAAACTGTTTTTT. Translation gives CASRTGTGDEKLFF.

For the CDR3, the DNA is TGCGCCAGCAGCCAATTTTTGGGCCTCGGCAATCAGCCCCAGCATTTT. Translated, it gives CASSQFLGLGNQPQHF. The V and J genes are TRBV4-1 and TRBJ1-5; no clear D gene. This CDR3 comprises 16 residues. From germline, CDR1 is MGHRA and CDR2 YSYEKL. V lost 2 bases and J lost 2, with 13 bases in between.

The chain couples TRBV7-3 to TRBJ2-7; TRBD2 agrees at 10 bases. Germline trimming cut 0 bases from V and 4 bases from J; bases unmatched to any gene: 15. This CDR3 is 19 amino acids long. CDR1 SGHTA and CDR2 FQGTGA come from the germline V gene. CDR3 amino acids: CASSLTPIRTSGFHYEQYF. The CDR3, as DNA: TGTGCCAGCAGCTTAACTCCGATACGGACTAGCGGATTCCATTACGAGCAGTACTTC.

J is TRBJ2-2 and V is TRBV4-3, with D unclear. CDR1 and CDR2 from the germline V gene are LGHNA and YSLEER. This CDR3 has 15 amino acids. V lost 1 base and J lost 3, with 9 bases in between. This CDR3 is CASSQVYTHTGELFF. CDR3 bases: TGCGCCAGCAGCCAAGTGTATACACACACCGGGGAGCTGTTTTTT.

The chain combines TRBV9 with TRBJ1-2, with TRBD1 identical over 7 bases. The CDR3 has 16 residues. The junction had 9 bases not matched to a gene; V was cut back by 0 bases and J by 4 bases. The germline gives CDR1 SGDLS, CDR2 YYNGEE. CDR3 sequence reads: CASSVESVGQVYGYTF. CDR3 bases: TGTGCCAGCAGCGTAGAGTCGGTCGGACAGGTCTATGGCTACACCTTC. Full variable domain (outside the CDR3, taken from reference TRBV9 and TRBJ1-2): DSGVTQTPKHLITATGQRVTLRCSPRSGDLSVYWYQQSLDQGLQFLIQYYNGEERAKGNILERFSAQQFPDLHSELNLSSLELGDSALYFCASSVESVGQVYGYTFGSGTRLTVV.

CDR3 DNA sequence: TGTGCCAGCAGCTCTAGCGGGAGGATCTACAATGAGCAGTTCTTC. Encoded protein: CASSSSGRIYNEQFF. The chain uses TRBV7-3 and TRBJ2-1; 11 bases fit TRBD2. V shed 4 bases and J 3 bases; nucleotides not matched to a gene: 2. Germline V CDR1 and CDR2: SGHTA, FQGTGA. This CDR3 is 15 amino acids long.

The J gene is TRBJ2-7, the V gene TRBV7-6; 13 bases fit TRBD2. V shed 4 bases, J shed 6 bases, and the junction held 6 bases outside the gene matches. The CDR3 covers 15 residues. CDR1 is SGHVS and CDR2 is FNYEAQ in the germline V gene. In DNA form, the CDR3 reads TGTGCCAGCAGCTCATACGGGACTAGCGGGACCGAGCAGTACTTC. Its protein product is CASSSYGTSGTEQYF.

The J gene is TRBJ2-5, the V gene TRBV5-1, with 14 bases lining up with TRBD2. The CDR3 covers 15 residues. Germline assignment: CDR1 SGHRS and CDR2 YFSETQ. With 3 bases clipped from V and 4 bases from J, the junction kept 2 bases outside the gene matches. As DNA, the CDR3 is TGCGCCAGCAGCTCCGGGACTAGCGGGAGAGAGACCCAGTACTTC. This gives the protein CASSSGTSGRETQYF.

The genes are TRBV7-3 and TRBJ2-1, with D possibly matching TRBD2 (5 bases). V lost 5 bases and J lost 3, with 14 bases in between. CDR1 and CDR2 from the germline V gene are SGHTA and FQGTGA. There are 15 residues in the CDR3. CDR3 loop: CASSTTLGDYNEQFF. DNA for the CDR3: TGTGCCAGCAGCACGACGCTCGGGGACTACAATGAGCAGTTCTTC.

This chain joins TRBV30 and TRBJ1-3, with TRBD1 matching 11 bases. The V segment lost 1 base and the J segment 3 bases; nucleotides outside the gene matches: 2. The germline CDR1 and CDR2 sequences are GTSNPN and SVGIG (reference sequence). The CDR3 is made up of 15 amino acids. CDR3 loop: CAWSGGQGDGNTIYF. CDR3 DNA: TGTGCCTGGAGTGGGGGACAGGGGGATGGAAACACCATATATTTT.

This clone was seen a handful of times. V and J are TRBV5-4 and TRBJ1-4, with D perhaps TRBD1 (5 bases). The CDR3 covers 14 residues. CDR1 and CDR2 (germline): SGHNT, YYREEE (reference sequence). Trimming pared 5 bases from V and 5 bases from J, leaving 13 bases between. The CDR3 DNA sequence: TGTGCCAGCAGGCGGGACGGAGGGAATGAAAAACTGTTTTTT. It is translated as CASRRDGGNEKLFF.